This TCR beta chain emerged from a study of shared clonotypes between healthy human individuals. Study in general: CD4 naive and CD4 memory each took three plates per donor, while CD8 naive took two and CD8 memory one. Regarding the study as a whole: Generation probabilities of non-shared clonotypes were lower (relative to those shared by all four donors). Shared across a few donors were around 5% of the naive CD4 clonotypes.

Of note for this clone: Its specificity is not known.

Method: immunoSEQ multiplex PCR; TCRdb's copy keeps in-frame clones and lacks some. The table has approximately 1.4 million clones, approximately 98% seen once. The CDR3 runs to 14 residues. Trimming cost V 1 base and J 1 base, with 6 bases left between them. Germline CDR1 is SGHDT and CDR2 is YYEEEE. Material: naive CD4+ T cells sorted from blood. Subset of the sample: CD45RA+ positively selected. The rearrangement links TRBV5-6 to TRBJ2-1, with D unresolved. The receptor was derived from a man aged 30-40 years in good health. The CDR3 bases are TGTGCCAGCAGCTTGAGGGTGTCCTACAATGAGCAGTTCTTC. Translated: CASSLRVSYNEQFF.